What follows are 4 T cell receptor beta chains derived from one specimen sequenced in a study of T cell responses to AZD1222 COVID-19 vaccine (dated by TCRdb to the early 2020s). Per the publication, the time point label means: baseline before first vaccination. Libraries were prepared through the immunoSEQ multiplex PCR assay. TCRdb limited this immuneACCESS table to in-frame rearrangements with V and J called. A share of clones is missing; checked studies link under half to unresolved V genes, and the rest is unexplained. The sample data list around 200,000 clones, and roughly 88% of these were observed just once. About 7.2% of the sample comes from the top ten. The sample here was peripheral blood, taken on day 0 of AZD1222 vaccination. All receptors derive from an adult in good health.

The chain combines TRBV27 with TRBJ1-1; D is unclear. The germline V gene has CDR1 MNHEY and CDR2 SMNVEV (reference sequence). The V end lost 4 bases, the J end lost 1 base, and 4 bases lay between the germline ends. The CDR3 totals 12 residues. The CDR3 DNA reads as TGTGCCAGCAGTTCGGGGAACACTGAAGCTTTCTTT. This encodes CASSSGNTEAFF.

The chain combines TRBV12-3 or TRBV12-4 with TRBJ2-7; D unresolved. This CDR3 contains 13 residues. Trimming left V 5 bases short and J 5 bases short, with 13 bases between. For the CDR3, the DNA is TGTGCCAGCAGTCCTAGGCCCCGCGACGAGCAGTACTTC. Translating gives CASSPRPRDEQYF.

The V gene is TRBV30, the J gene TRBJ1-4; 7 nucleotides align to TRBD1. The CDR3 contains 14 residues. Germline CDR1 and CDR2: GTSNPN and SVGIG (reference sequence). V shed 4 bases and J 8 bases; nucleotides not matched to a gene: 10. The chain's CDR3 is CAWTAGQPGEKLFF. For the CDR3, the DNA is TGTGCCTGGACCGCGGGACAGCCCGGCGAAAAACTGTTTTTT.

The V and J genes are TRBV19 and TRBJ2-5, with 8 bases aligning to TRBD2. V shed 1 base and J 2 bases; nucleotides not matched to a gene: 6. The CDR3 has 16 residues. Germline CDR1 reads LNHDA; CDR2 reads SQIVND (reference sequence). CDR3 in amino acids: CASSIGRGGGQETQYF. In DNA form, the CDR3 reads TGTGCCAGTAGTATAGGCCGGGGCGGGGGGCAAGAGACCCAGTACTTC.